Listed here are 5 T cell receptor beta chains from one sample, sequenced in a study of T cell responses to AZD1222 COVID-19 vaccine. Using immunoSEQ multiplex PCR, the repertoire was profiled, and TCRdb retains in-frame clones only, with some absent. The sample carries 130,000 or so clones, 91% recorded once. The sample was peripheral blood, taken on day 0 of AZD1222 vaccination. These receptors were taken from an adult in good health.

The chain has TRBV12-3 or TRBV12-4 and TRBJ1-2; TRBD1 is a possible D gene (6 bases). With 3 bases removed from V and 5 bases from J, the gap between germline ends came to 10 bases. This CDR3 has 13 amino acids. In DNA, the CDR3 is TGTGCCAGCAGTTTGGCCAGGGGATATGGCTACACCTTC. As protein: CASSLARGYGYTF.

The V gene is TRBV6-5, the J gene TRBJ1-1; D gene unclear. Trimming took off 5 bases at V and 1 base at J, with 14 bases between the two ends. The CDR3 runs 15 residues. In germline, CDR1 is MNHEY, CDR2 SVGAGI. The CDR3 nucleotides read TGTGCCAGCAGTCTGATTTGGGGAACGAACACTGAAGCTTTCTTT. This gives the protein CASSLIWGTNTEAFF.

This chain connects TRBV18 to TRBJ1-4, with TRBD1 matching 9 bases. Germline loops: CDR1 KGHSH, CDR2 LQKENI. Losses at the gene ends were 4 bases for V and 7 bases for J; bases not matched to a gene: 4. The CDR3 consists of 14 residues. CDR3 in amino acids: CASSRDRDSEKLFF. The CDR3 region has the DNA TGTGCCAGCTCACGGGACAGGGATTCTGAAAAACTGTTTTTT.

This clone appeared a single time. The rearrangement links TRBV11-2 to TRBJ2-7; the D gene could be TRBD1 or TRBD2 (5 bases each). Germline CDR1 reads SGHAT; CDR2 reads FQNNGV. The CDR3 covers 15 residues. Trimming removed 5 bases from V and 5 bases from J, with 19 bases in between. The CDR3 DNA follows: TGTGCCAGCAGCCTCTCGGGGCAGGGAGAGAACGAGCAGTACTTC. This encodes CASSLSGQGENEQYF.

The chain is built from TRBV2 and TRBJ1-2, with D maybe TRBD1 (6 bases). Germline assignment: CDR1 SNHLY and CDR2 FYNNEI. V dropped 7 bases and J dropped 8 bases, with 14 bases sitting between them. The CDR3 sequence is 12 residues long. The chain's CDR3 is CASKGGPWGYTF. The CDR3 region has the DNA TGTGCCAGCAAGGGGGGGCCGTGGGGCTACACCTTC.